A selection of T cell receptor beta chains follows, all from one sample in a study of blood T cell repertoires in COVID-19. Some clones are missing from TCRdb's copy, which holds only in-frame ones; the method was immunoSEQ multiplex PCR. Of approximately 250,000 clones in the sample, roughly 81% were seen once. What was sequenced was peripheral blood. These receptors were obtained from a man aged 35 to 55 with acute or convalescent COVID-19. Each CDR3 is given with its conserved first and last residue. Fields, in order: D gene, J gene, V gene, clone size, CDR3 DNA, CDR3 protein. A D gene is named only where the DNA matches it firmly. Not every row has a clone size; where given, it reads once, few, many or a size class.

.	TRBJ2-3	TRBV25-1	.	TGTGCCAGCAGTGACCCAGGGCGCCGTGGGGGCACAGATACGCAGTATTTT	CASSDPGRRGGTDTQYF
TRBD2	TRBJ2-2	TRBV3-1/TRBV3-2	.	TGTGCCAGCAGCCCCCGGACTAGTTCGGACACCGGGGAGCTGTTTTTT	CASSPRTSSDTGELFF
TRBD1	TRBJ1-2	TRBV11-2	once	TGTGCCAGCAGCTCAGGAGTCGGCAGGGGGCTCTATGGCTACACCTTC	CASSSGVGRGLYGYTF
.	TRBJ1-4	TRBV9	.	TGTGCCAGCAGTCCGACAGGTTCGAATGAAAAACTGTTTTTT	CASSPTGSNEKLFF
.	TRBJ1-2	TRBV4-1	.	TGCGCCAGCAGCCAAGAGGTCCGGGATACTCTGGGCTATGGCTACACCTTC	CASSQEVRDTLGYGYTF
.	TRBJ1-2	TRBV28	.	TGTGCCAGCAGTCCGGGGGGGGCTAACTATGGCTACACCTTC	CASSPGGANYGYTF
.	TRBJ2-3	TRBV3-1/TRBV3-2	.	TGTGCCAGCAGCGTCCTGAGAGATACGCAGTATTTT	CASSVLRDTQYF
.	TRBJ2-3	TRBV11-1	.	TGTGCCAGCAGCTTAGGAGTTAGCACAGATACGCAGTATTTT	CASSLGVSTDTQYF
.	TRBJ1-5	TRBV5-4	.	TGTGCCAGCAGCCCGCAGGGCAATCAGCCCCAGCATTTT	CASSPQGNQPQHF
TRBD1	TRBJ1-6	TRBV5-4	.	TGTGCCAGCAGGACGGCCGGGACAGGGATTGATTCACCCCTCCACTTT	CASRTAGTGIDSPLHF
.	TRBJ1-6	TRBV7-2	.	TGTGCCAGCAGCTCTCGGGGGGGGCGATCACCCCTCCACTTT	CASSSRGGRSPLHF
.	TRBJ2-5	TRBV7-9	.	TGTGCCAGCAGCTACGCTCAGAACTACCGAGGAGAGACCCAGTACTTC	CASSYAQNYRGETQYF
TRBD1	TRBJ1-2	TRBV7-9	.	TGTGCCAGCAGCCTGGGACAGAACAACTATGGCTACACCTTC	CASSLGQNNYGYTF
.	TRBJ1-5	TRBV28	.	TGTGCCAGCAGGGTCGGAGGGGTAGGTTATCAGCCCCAGCATTTT	CASRVGGVGYQPQHF
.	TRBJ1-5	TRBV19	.	TGTGCCAGTAGTATAGGGACTTGGGGGCACCAGCCCCAGCATTTT	CASSIGTWGHQPQHF
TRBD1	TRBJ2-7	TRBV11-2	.	TGTGCCAGCAGCCACAAAACCGGGACAGGGAGGAACGAGCAGTACTTC	CASSHKTGTGRNEQYF
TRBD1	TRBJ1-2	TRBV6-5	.	TGTGCCAGCGCGACAGGGATTGAGAGCCATGGCTACACCTTC	CASATGIESHGYTF
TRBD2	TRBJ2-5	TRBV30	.	TGTGCCTGGAGTGTCCCGGGGGGGACTCAAGAGACCCAGTACTTC	CAWSVPGGTQETQYF
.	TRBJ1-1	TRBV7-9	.	TGTGCCAGCAGCCTCCGGACTGATATGAACACTGAAGCTTTCTTT	CASSLRTDMNTEAFF
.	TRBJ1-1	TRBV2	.	TGTGCCAGCAGTGGGGGGCAGGCTGAAGCTTTCTTT	CASSGGQAEAFF
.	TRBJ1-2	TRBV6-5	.	TGTGCCAGCAGTTACGAAGCCCTCTATGGCTACACCTTC	CASSYEALYGYTF
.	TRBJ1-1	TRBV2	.	TGTGCCGGGAGTGGCGCCATGGGGCGAGACACTGAAGCTTTCTTT	CAGSGAMGRDTEAFF
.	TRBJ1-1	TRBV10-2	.	TGCGCCAGCAGGGGAGTAGGCCCTGAAGCTTTCTTT	CASRGVGPEAFF
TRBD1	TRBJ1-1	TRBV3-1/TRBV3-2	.	TGTGCCAGCAGCCCTAGACAGGGGGACACTGAAGCTTTCTTT	CASSPRQGDTEAFF
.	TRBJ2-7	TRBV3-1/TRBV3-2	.	TGTGCCAGCAGCCAAGAGCGGGGTACGCAGTACTTC	CASSQERGTQYF
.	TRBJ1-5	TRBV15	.	TGTGCCACCAGCAGAGACCGGGGTCAGCCCCAGCATTTT	CATSRDRGQPQHF
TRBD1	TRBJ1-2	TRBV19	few	TGTGCCAGTAGTGCAGGGACAGCGAACTATGGCTACACCTTC	CASSAGTANYGYTF
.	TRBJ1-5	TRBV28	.	TGTGCCAGCAGTTTCCCGTTAGTCGGGGGGCGGAATCAGCCCCAGCATTTT	CASSFPLVGGRNQPQHF
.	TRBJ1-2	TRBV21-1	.	TGTGCCAGCAGCAAAGGCCAGGGCAGGTGCGGCTACACCTTC	CASSKGQGRCGYTF
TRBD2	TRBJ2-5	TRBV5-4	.	TGTGCCAGCAGCGCGGGACTAGCGGGCTCCCAAGAGACCCAGTACTTC	CASSAGLAGSQETQYF
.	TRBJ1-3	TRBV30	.	TGTGCCTGGAGTGGGCTTGGGGGCGCAAACACCATATATTTT	CAWSGLGGANTIYF
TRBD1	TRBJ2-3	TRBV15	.	TGTGCCACCAGTGTTTTAGGGACAGGGATCTCAGATACGCAGTATTTT	CATSVLGTGISDTQYF
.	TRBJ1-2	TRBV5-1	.	TGCGCCAGCAGCTTGGACAGGGCGAAGTATGGCTACACCTTC	CASSLDRAKYGYTF
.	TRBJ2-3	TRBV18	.	TGTGCCAGCTCACCCACGAGCGACACAGATACGCAGTATTTT	CASSPTSDTDTQYF
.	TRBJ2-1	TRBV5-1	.	TGCGCCAGCAGCTTTATGGGGGCCAGCTCCTACAATGAGCAGTTCTTC	CASSFMGASSYNEQFF
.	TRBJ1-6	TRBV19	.	TGTGCCAGTAGACCTGGCGGGCAGCTCAATAATTCACCCCTCCACTTT	CASRPGGQLNNSPLHF
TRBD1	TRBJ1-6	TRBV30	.	TGTGCCTGGAGTGTTCTGGACAGGGATAATTCACCCCTCCACTTT	CAWSVLDRDNSPLHF
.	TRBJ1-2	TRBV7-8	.	TGTGCCAGCAGCCGGGACTACTATGGCTACACCTTC	CASSRDYYGYTF
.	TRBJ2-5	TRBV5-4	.	TGTGCCAGCAGCCCCCCCGGTAGTGGGCTGGAGACCCAGTACTTC	CASSPPGSGLETQYF
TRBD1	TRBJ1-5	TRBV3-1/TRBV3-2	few	TGTGCCAGCAGCCTAGACAGGGATCAGCCCCAGCATTTT	CASSLDRDQPQHF
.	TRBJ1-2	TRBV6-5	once	TGTGCCAGCAGCGCGACAGTTAACTATGGCTACACCTTC	CASSATVNYGYTF
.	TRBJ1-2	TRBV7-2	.	TGTGCCAGCAGCTTTAGGGGGAATCAAGCCATTAACTATGGCTACACCTTC	CASSFRGNQAINYGYTF
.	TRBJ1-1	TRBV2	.	TGTGCCAGCAGCGAGGAAAGGGTGGGGGGAACTGAAGCTTTCTTT	CASSEERVGGTEAFF
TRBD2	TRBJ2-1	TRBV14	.	TGTGCCAGCAGCCGAGCGGGACTAGCGGGGGGCAATGAGCAGTTCTTC	CASSRAGLAGGNEQFF
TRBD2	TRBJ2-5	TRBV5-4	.	TGTGCCAGCAGCTTGTTGTTGACTAGCGGGGCTCAAGAGACCCAGTACTTC	CASSLLLTSGAQETQYF
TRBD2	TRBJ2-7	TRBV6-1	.	TGTGCCAGCAGTGACGAGGCGGGGGGGTACGAGCAGTACTTC	CASSDEAGGYEQYF
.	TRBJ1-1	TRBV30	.	TGTGCCTGGAGTGTACGGAGAGAAGCTTTCTTT	CAWSVRREAFF
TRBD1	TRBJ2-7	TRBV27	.	TGTGCCAGCTCCAGTGGGACAGGTCCCTACGAGCAGTACTTC	CASSSGTGPYEQYF
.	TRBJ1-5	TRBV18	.	TGTGCCAGCTCACGCTCCCCAGGATCGAATCAGCCCCAGCATTTT	CASSRSPGSNQPQHF
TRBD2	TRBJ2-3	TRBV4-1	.	TGCGCCAGCAGCCTAAGGGGCGGGGCGGGGGTACCAGATACGCAGTATTTT	CASSLRGGAGVPDTQYF
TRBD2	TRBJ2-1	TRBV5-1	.	TGCGCCAGCAGCTTGGTGGTAGCGGGGTACAATGAGCAGTTCTTC	CASSLVVAGYNEQFF
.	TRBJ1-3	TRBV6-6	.	TGTGCCAGCACCCTGGACTTCGCCTCTGGAAACACCATATATTTT	CASTLDFASGNTIYF
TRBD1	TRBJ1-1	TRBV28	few	TGTGCCAGCAGTCCAGGACAGGGGACGGGGATGAACACTGAAGCTTTCTTT	CASSPGQGTGMNTEAFF
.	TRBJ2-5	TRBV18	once	TGTGCCAGCTCCCCGGTGGAGGAGACCCAGTACTTC	CASSPVEETQYF
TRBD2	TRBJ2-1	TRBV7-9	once	TGTGCCAGCAGCACACCGGGACTAGCGGCATACAATGAGCAGTTCTTC	CASSTPGLAAYNEQFF